The rows below give T cell receptor beta chains drawn from one sample of a study of cytomegalovirus exposure and HLA in healthy donors. Assay used: immunoSEQ multiplex PCR; TCRdb lists only in-frame clones, some missing. The sample has roughly 120,000 clones; about four fifths are singletons. The sample taken for sequencing was PBMCs. The origin of the receptors is a man aged 25 to 40 in good health and CMV-seropositive. Both conserved end residues are part of each CDR3. A D gene is named only where the DNA matches it firmly. A clone size is listed for some rows: how often the clone was seen (once, few, many), or a class if it is expanded.

abundance	v_gene	d_gene	j_gene	CDR3nt	CDR3aa
.	TRBV25-1	.	TRBJ2-4	TGTGCCACCGAACTCGAGGGGGGGACGGCCAAAAACATTCAGTACTTC	CATELEGGTAKNIQYF
.	TRBV7-2	.	TRBJ1-3	TGTGCCAGCAGCCCCCGGCAGGGGTGGTCTGGAAACACCATATATTTT	CASSPRQGWSGNTIYF
.	TRBV29-1	TRBD1	TRBJ2-2	TGCAGCGTTGCATTGACAGGGGCCGGGGAGCTGTTTTTT	CSVALTGAGELFF
few	TRBV7-9	.	TRBJ1-1	TGTGCCAGCACCGGACTGACGAACACTGAAGCTTTCTTT	CASTGLTNTEAFF
.	TRBV29-1	.	TRBJ1-6	TGCAGCGTTCGAGGGTTCTATAATTCACCCCTCCACTTT	CSVRGFYNSPLHF
.	TRBV19	TRBD1	TRBJ1-5	TGTGCCAGTAGCCAAAGGGACAGGGGATGGATATATGGCAATCAGCCCCAGCATTTT	CASSQRDRGWIYGNQPQHF
.	TRBV5-4	.	TRBJ1-4	TGTGCCAGCAGCTTGGGGCAACATTCTAATGAAAAACTGTTTTTT	CASSLGQHSNEKLFF
.	TRBV30	TRBD1	TRBJ1-2	TGTGCCTGGAGAACCAGGGGGAATGGCTACACCTTC	CAWRTRGNGYTF
.	TRBV27	.	TRBJ1-5	TGTGCCAGCAGTTTATCGGACAATAATCAGCCCCAGCATTTT	CASSLSDNNQPQHF
once	TRBV27	TRBD2	TRBJ2-5	TGTGCCAGCGCCGGAGCTCGGACTAGCGGGGAGGAGACCCAGTACTTC	CASAGARTSGEETQYF
.	TRBV7-9	TRBD1	TRBJ1-6	TGTGCCAGCAGCCCAGGGGGCTTTGGTTCACCCCTCCACTTT	CASSPGGFGSPLHF
.	TRBV5-4	.	TRBJ2-7	TGTGCCAGCAGCTTGGCGGGTCTTACCTACGAGCAGTACTTC	CASSLAGLTYEQYF
.	TRBV5-1	TRBD2	TRBJ2-3	TGCGCCAGCAGCTGGAGCGGGGGGCCTAGCACAGATACGCAGTATTTT	CASSWSGGPSTDTQYF
.	TRBV4-3	.	TRBJ1-2	TGCGCCAGCAGCCAAGGAAACCAGGGAATTGGCTACACCTTC	CASSQGNQGIGYTF
.	TRBV5-1	.	TRBJ2-5	TGCGCCAGCAGCTTGGCCATGGGGGCCTCCCAAGAGACCCAGTACTTC	CASSLAMGASQETQYF
.	TRBV2	.	TRBJ2-7	TGTGCCAGCAGTGAGAGGCCGATCTACGAGCAGTACTTC	CASSERPIYEQYF
.	TRBV7-3	.	TRBJ2-3	TGTGCCAGCAGCTTAGCGGGGCACACAGATACGCAGTATTTT	CASSLAGHTDTQYF
.	TRBV15	TRBD1	TRBJ2-5	TGTGCCACCAGCAGAGAGCGGGCGACAGGGGAGCAAGAGACCCAGTACTTC	CATSRERATGEQETQYF
once	TRBV19	.	TRBJ1-6	TGTGCCAGTAATTTTAACGAGGATTCACCCCTCCACTTT	CASNFNEDSPLHF
.	TRBV2	.	TRBJ2-7	TGTGCCAGCAAGCAGGGGCGCGAGCAGTACTTC	CASKQGREQYF
.	TRBV16	.	TRBJ2-3	TGTGCCAGCAGCCAACAGATGGTTTTCACAGATACGCAGTATTTT	CASSQQMVFTDTQYF
.	TRBV6-5	TRBD1	TRBJ1-4	TGTGCCAGCAGTGTCGACAGGGAACCTAATGAAAAACTGTTTTTT	CASSVDREPNEKLFF
.	TRBV6-5	.	TRBJ1-5	TGTGCCAGCTGGGGGAGGCTTAGCAATCAGCCCCAGCATTTT	CASWGRLSNQPQHF
.	TRBV23-1	TRBD1	TRBJ1-2	TGCGCCAGCCCCCCTTGGGAGGGCAGGGGGCACTATGGCTACACCTTC	CASPPWEGRGHYGYTF
.	TRBV19	.	TRBJ1-2	TGTGCCAGTAGCCCTCAGGGCTTAGGTGGCTACACCTTC	CASSPQGLGGYTF
.	TRBV4-1	.	TRBJ2-3	TGCGCCAGCAGCCAAGATACAATGGACACCCGAGGTGCTGAGCAGTGGAATACGCAGTATTTT	CASSQDTMDTRGAEQWNTQYF
.	TRBV27	TRBD1	TRBJ2-1	TGTGCCAGCAGTGCAACCGGGACAGGGGTAACAGATGAGCAGTTCTTC	CASSATGTGVTDEQFF
.	TRBV5-1	.	TRBJ2-7	TGCGCCAGCAGCTTAGGAGGGACGGATTCCTACGAGCAGTACTTC	CASSLGGTDSYEQYF
.	TRBV4-1	TRBD1	TRBJ1-4	TGCGCCAGCAGCCAGGAAAACCGCAGGGGGACTAATGAAAAACTGTTTTTT	CASSQENRRGTNEKLFF
.	TRBV4-3	.	TRBJ2-2	TGCGCCAGCAGCCAAGATCGGGACATTATATGGGAGCTGTTTTTT	CASSQDRDIIWELFF
once	TRBV18	TRBD1	TRBJ1-1	TGTGCCAGCTCACGTGCCGGGACAGGCTCCCCGGGGACTGAAGCTTTCTTT	CASSRAGTGSPGTEAFF
few	TRBV7-9	TRBD1	TRBJ1-6	TGTGCCAGCAGCTCCGGGATGACAGGGGTCGGAAATTCACCCCTCCACTTT	CASSSGMTGVGNSPLHF
.	TRBV19	.	TRBJ2-1	TGTGCCAGTAGTTTTGACAGTCGAATCAATGAGCAGTTCTTC	CASSFDSRINEQFF
.	TRBV23-1	.	TRBJ1-5	TGCGCCAGCAGTCAATCGCCCAGAACGAATAATCAGCCCCAGCATTTT	CASSQSPRTNNQPQHF
.	TRBV18	TRBD2	TRBJ2-7	TGTGCCAGCTCACGAAGTAGTCCTAGCGGTGTATCCTACGAGCAGTACTTC	CASSRSSPSGVSYEQYF
.	TRBV4-2	.	TRBJ2-5	TGTGCCAGCAGCCAAGAATCCGGGGGGAGGGGGGAGACCCAGTACTTC	CASSQESGGRGETQYF
.	TRBV2	.	TRBJ1-5	TGTGCCAGCAGTGAGGGGGCGGGGGGATTACAGCCCCAGCATTTT	CASSEGAGGLQPQHF
.	TRBV6-5	TRBD2	TRBJ2-5	TGTGCCAGCAGTTCCCGAACTAGCGGGGGGGGAGAGACCCAGTACTTC	CASSSRTSGGGETQYF
.	TRBV30	.	TRBJ2-2	TGTGCCTGGAGTCCAGGGAACGGGGAGCTGTTTTTT	CAWSPGNGELFF
.	TRBV13	.	TRBJ2-7	TGTGCCAGCAGTATTTGGGGAGTTGGCGAGCAGTACTTC	CASSIWGVGEQYF
.	TRBV6-6	TRBD1	TRBJ2-1	TGTGCCAGCAGTTACCCCCCGGGACAGGGGGTCAGTGAGCAGTTCTTC	CASSYPPGQGVSEQFF
.	TRBV27	.	TRBJ2-7	TGTGCCAGCAGTCTACTTGGAGGGGCCGGCGAGCAGTACTTC	CASSLLGGAGEQYF
.	TRBV27	TRBD1	TRBJ1-1	TGTGCCAGCAGTTTAAACAGGGGGTCCACTGAAGCTTTCTTT	CASSLNRGSTEAFF
.	TRBV6-5	.	TRBJ2-5	TGTGCCAGCACCACAGGAGGGGAGACCCAGTACTTC	CASTTGGETQYF
.	TRBV7-9	.	TRBJ2-5	TGTGCCAGCAGCTTAGCGGCATCCCCAGAGACCCAGTACTTC	CASSLAASPETQYF
.	TRBV2	TRBD2	TRBJ2-7	TGTGCCAGCAGTTTGCTAGCGGGGGGGCAAATTACCGAGCAGTACTTC	CASSLLAGGQITEQYF
.	TRBV14	.	TRBJ2-6	TGTGCCAGCAGCTCTTGGAGAACTTCTGGGGCCAACGTCCTGACTTTC	CASSSWRTSGANVLTF
.	TRBV28	TRBD1	TRBJ1-2	TGTGCCAGCAGTGAGGGGGCCCGGGACGACACCTTC	CASSEGARDDTF
once	TRBV4-2	TRBD1	TRBJ1-1	TGTGCCAGCAGCCTAGGGACAGGGGGACCCCTTTGGGAAGCTTTCTTT	CASSLGTGGPLWEAFF
.	TRBV7-3	.	TRBJ2-3	TGTGCCAGCAGGTATGCAGGGGAAGATACGCAGTATTTT	CASRYAGEDTQYF
.	TRBV5-4	.	TRBJ2-7	TGTGCCAGCAGCTTAGGACAGTCCTTCCCCGAGCAGTACTTC	CASSLGQSFPEQYF